This T cell receptor (beta chain) was captured by sequencing in a study of shared clonotypes between healthy human individuals (TCRdb year 2020). Regarding the complete study: Three men and two women, aged 18 to 49 years, made up the cohort. Per donor, three plates each were used for CD4 naive and CD4 memory, two for CD8 naive, and one for CD8 memory. To estimate repertoire size and how much clonotype sharing occurs between individuals, the study deeply sequenced the blood TCR repertoires of several healthy adults. To increase sequencing depth and limit assay-specific biases, different laboratories used diverse techniques to prepare libraries and sequence TCR repertoires. Between about 0.9 and 9 billion PBMCs per donor were obtained by leukapheresis.

TCR CDR3 regions were amplified from genomic DNA by multiplex PCR using the deep immunoSEQ assay. Extracted genomic DNA from each cell subset was distributed evenly across all wells of several immunoSEQ 96-well plates, and each plate was treated as a replicate. For sorted subsets, roughly 200 ng of genomic DNA, equivalent to about 30,000 T cell genomes, went into each replicate PCR. The purified libraries were quantified using a Qubit 3.0 fluorometer, sized with a Bioanalyzer 2100, and then quantified again using the KAPA Library Quantification kit. A separate single-read 150-cycle Illumina NextSeq 550 flow cell was used to sequence each immunoSEQ 96-well plate. The paper's data handling went like this. The immunoSEQ output contained only junctional sequences without quality scores, so filtering could not match that applied to full-length reads. To assign V/J genes and CDR3, sequences were annotated using PyIR, a Python wrapper for IgBLAST v1.9, with IMGT germline references. Reads were removed for weak V/J assignments (E-value above 1e-6), missing CDR3, stop codons, out-of-frame junctions, or ambiguous translated residues. V3J clonotypes were defined by identical inferred V gene, J gene, and CDR3 amino acid sequence. Percentage overlap between repertoires was calculated by dividing the number of shared unique clonotypes by the size of the smaller repertoire. RTK rarefaction, the Chao1 estimator, and Recon v2.1 estimates of unobserved clonotypes were used to assess repertoire richness. For all TCRbeta clonotypes obtained by the gDNA method from a few donors, generation probabilities were computed with OLGA. This immuneACCESS table, as held by TCRdb, lists in-frame sequences with V and J called but not all clones. Of the missing ones, under half trace to an unresolved V gene in checked studies; the others have no known cause. V, J and clone size derive from that table, while D and trimming were established from the DNA sequence. The sample table shows about 2 million clones, and approximately 94% are seen once. In total, the top ten clones hold more than 0.95% of the sample.

Germline trimming amounts to 4 bases on V and 2 bases on J, with 1 as the count of junction bases outside the gene matches. The germline V gene encodes CDR1 SQVTM and CDR2 ANQGSEA. CDR3 length: 13 amino acids, cysteine to phenylalanine. The kept DNA is CDR3 alone, 39 bases in frame from the first base. CD8 naive samples were CD45RO-negative cells positively selected for CCR7, giving a CD45RA+CCR7+ population that excluded TemRA cells. Donors were healthy HIV-negative adults with no recently reported acute infections or vaccinations. All donors were Caucasian adults living in Nashville, Tennessee, USA. After blood collection by leukapheresis, PBMCs were isolated using Ficoll-Histopaque density gradient centrifugation and then cryopreserved in the vapor phase of liquid nitrogen. Purity and quantity of every magnetically sorted T cell population were checked by analytical flow cytometry. Genomic DNA was isolated from every sorted fraction and measured by UV absorbance on a Nanodrop 2000c.

Concerning this clone: What this receptor recognizes is not known. Within one base of it there is no much larger clone, and no base qualities were kept.

What the study reported, not specific to this receptor: Naive subsets generally had larger estimated clonotype richness than memory subsets did. The small number of donors limited the genetic and exposure-history diversity represented. Higher generation probabilities were observed for clonotypes shared by all four sorted-subset donors than for non-shared clonotypes. Pairwise subsampling led to the expectation that sequencing depth would affect the degree of clonotype sharing among donors. Rarefaction of sorted-subset datasets indicated incomplete sequencing despite the large sequencing depth. Sampling was restricted to blood, and TCR repertoires in tissues likely differ from the TCR repertoires found in blood. Sharing across several donors was observed for 5% to 6.5% of naive CD4, over 3% of naive CD8, 2% to 2.5% of memory CD4, and about 0.38% of memory CD8 clonotypes.

This sequence was found in a man aged 18 to 30 in good health. Material: naive CD8+ T cells sorted from blood. Explained via the paper, the cell subset or site label denotes: CD45RA+CCR7+. The sequence is built from TRBV29-1 and TRBJ2-1, and 8 junction bases match TRBD1. For the CDR3, the sequence is CSVAQGAYNEQFF. DNA sequence: TGCAGCGTTGCACAGGGGGCCTACAATGAGCAGTTCTTC.